Listed below are T cell receptor beta chains from one sample, sequenced in a study of post-analysis software for immune sequencing data. One entry per CDR3 protein, called by TCRdb with MiXCR from the PCR reads. There are roughly 800,000 distinct CDR3 sequences in the sample; roughly 27% occur only once, and around 0.6% lies in the top ten. The sequenced sample consisted of blood. The receptors come from a girl aged 10-17 years with multiple sclerosis. Each CDR3 is given with its conserved first and last residue. Each record gives: clone size, J gene, D gene, V gene, CDR3 DNA, CDR3 protein. A D gene is named only where the DNA matches it firmly. Clone size is shown for a subset of rows, as once, few, many or a class of expanded clone.

- | TRBJ2-7 | - | TRBV9 | TGTGCCAGCAGCTCCCTGGCGGGGAACGACGAGCAGTACTTC | CASSSLAGNDEQYF
- | TRBJ1-2 | TRBD1 | TRBV7-2 | TGTGCCAGCAGCTCCAGACAGGGGGCGCGTGGCTACACCTTC | CASSSRQGARGYTF
- | TRBJ2-3 | - | TRBV5-5 | TGTGCCAGCAGCTCCATGACAGATACGCAGTATTTT | CASSSMTDTQYF
- | TRBJ1-6 | - | TRBV7-2 | TGTGCCAGCAGCCACCGATCAAGAAGGGAATCACCCCTCCACTTT | CASSHRSRRESPLHF
- | TRBJ2-1 | - | TRBV10-1 | TGCGCCAGCAGTGTGAGGGCGGGAAATGAGCAGTTCTTC | CASSVRAGNEQFF
few | TRBJ1-1 | - | TRBV9 | TGTGCCAGCAGCGTAGGTATAAACACTGAAGCTTTCTTT | CASSVGINTEAFF
few | TRBJ1-5 | TRBD1 | TRBV9 | TGTGCCAGCAGCTCCGGACAGGCTAGCAATCAGCCCCAGCATTTT | CASSSGQASNQPQHF
- | TRBJ2-7 | TRBD1 | TRBV7-8 | TGTGCCAGCAGCTTAGCGTGGGGGACAGCGTCCTACGAGCAGTACTTC | CASSLAWGTASYEQYF
- | TRBJ2-7 | - | TRBV7-2 | TGTGCCAGCAGCTCTGAGCCATATAACCGGGGAACAAACTACGAGCAGTACTTC | CASSSEPYNRGTNYEQYF
few | TRBJ2-1 | TRBD2 | TRBV5-1 | TGCGCCAGCAGCCAAACTAGCGGGGGGTCCTACAATGAGCAGTTCTTC | CASSQTSGGSYNEQFF
many | TRBJ2-1 | - | TRBV20-1 | TGCAGTGCTATGGGCAATGAGCAGTTCTTC | CSAMGNEQFF
few | TRBJ1-1 | - | TRBV20-1 | TGCAGTGCTAAGCACAGCGGGGGGATGAACACTGAAGCTTTCTTT | CSAKHSGGMNTEAFF
- | TRBJ2-1 | TRBD1 | TRBV6-5 | TGTGCCAGCAGTTACTCCCTCAGGGGGCCCTACAATGAGCAGTTCTTC | CASSYSLRGPYNEQFF
- | TRBJ2-1 | TRBD2 | TRBV7-8 | TGTGCCAGCAGCGGGCGACTAGCGGGAGCGCTCTACGATGAGCAGTTCTTC | CASSGRLAGALYDEQFF
few | TRBJ2-3 | TRBD2 | TRBV20-1 | TGCAGTGCTATACTAGCGCAACACACAGATACGCAGTATTTT | CSAILAQHTDTQYF
- | TRBJ2-5 | TRBD1 | TRBV12-3/TRBV12-4 | TGTGCCAGCAGTCAATCCGGGACAGAAGAGACCCAGTACTTC | CASSQSGTEETQYF
- | TRBJ2-5 | - | TRBV12-3/TRBV12-4 | TGTGCCAGCAGTTTTGGGAACCCATCCTACAATGAGCAGTACTTC | CASSFGNPSYNEQYF
- | TRBJ1-6 | - | TRBV4-1 | TGCGCCAGCAGCTATGGGTCCCAGGGAGGGACTTCACCCCTCCACTTT | CASSYGSQGGTSPLHF
few | TRBJ2-1 | TRBD1 | TRBV5-1 | TGCGCCAGCAGCTTGGGACAGGGTTCCGATGAGCAGTTCTTC | CASSLGQGSDEQFF
few | TRBJ1-6 | - | TRBV27 | TGTGCCTCTCGTTACACGGGACTCCCGGATTCACCCCTCCACTTT | CASRYTGLPDSPLHF
- | TRBJ2-7 | TRBD2 | TRBV6-2/TRBV6-3 | TGTGCCAGCACCATAATAGCGGGGGGATCCTACGAGCAGTACTTC | CASTIIAGGSYEQYF
many | TRBJ2-6 | TRBD1 | TRBV11-2 | TGTGCCAGCAGCCTTAGTAGGGGGCCCTCTGGGGCCAACGTCCTGACTTTC | CASSLSRGPSGANVLTF
few | TRBJ1-5 | - | TRBV20-1 | TGCAGTGCTAGGGTCGGTGGTCAGCCCCAGCATTTT | CSARVGGQPQHF
few | TRBJ2-7 | - | TRBV3-1 | TGTGCCAGCAGCAATGGGCCAGGGGACTACGAGCAGTACTTC | CASSNGPGDYEQYF
few | TRBJ2-1 | TRBD2 | TRBV6-6 | TGTGCCAGCACCTTAGGGCGGGAGCCGGCCTACAATGAGCAGTTCTTC | CASTLGREPAYNEQFF
- | TRBJ1-4 | - | TRBV12-3/TRBV12-4 | TGTGCCAGCAGTTTAGCGGAAAAACTGTTTTTT | CASSLAEKLFF
- | TRBJ1-2 | TRBD1 | TRBV6-5 | TGTGCCAGCAGAAAAGGGACAGTCTCAAGTACGGGCTACACCTTC | CASRKGTVSSTGYTF
few | TRBJ2-5 | TRBD1 | TRBV5-1 | TGCGCCAGCAGCTTATCCGGGACAGTCCAAGAGACCCAGTACTTC | CASSLSGTVQETQYF
few | TRBJ2-5 | TRBD2 | TRBV7-2 | TGTGCCAGCAGCTTAGGGCTAGCGGCCTCCCAAGAGACCCAGTACTTC | CASSLGLAASQETQYF
- | TRBJ1-2 | - | TRBV12-3/TRBV12-4 | TGTGCCAGCAGTTTCCTTTTCCCCGATAAACTTAACTATGGCTACACCTTC | CASSFLFPDKLNYGYTF
few | TRBJ2-1 | - | TRBV11-2 | TGTGCCAGCAGCTTATCACCCGGATCTCGAGAAGAGCAGTTCTTC | CASSLSPGSREEQFF
- | TRBJ2-3 | - | TRBV11-2 | TGTGCCAGCAGCTCGCGGGGAAGCTTTGGGGATACGCAGTATTTT | CASSSRGSFGDTQYF
- | TRBJ2-3 | - | TRBV20-1 | TGCAGTGCTAGAGATAGCCTAACGAGCACAGATACGCAGTATTTT | CSARDSLTSTDTQYF
few | TRBJ1-6 | - | TRBV20-1 | TGCAGTGCTAGGGGTGCCAGGGTTAATTCACCCCTCCACTTT | CSARGARVNSPLHF
few | TRBJ1-1 | - | TRBV6-6 | TGTGCCAGCAGACCGACACTGGCGGGGACTGAAGCTTTCTTT | CASRPTLAGTEAFF
- | TRBJ2-3 | TRBD2 | TRBV5-1 | TGCGCCAGTAGCTTGGGAGGGAACAGCAGAGATACGCAGTATTTT | CASSLGGNSRDTQYF
few | TRBJ2-1 | - | TRBV6-1 | TGTGCCATCCTGCCGGAAAATGCTAGGGAGCAGTTCTTC | CAILPENAREQFF
- | TRBJ1-1 | TRBD1 | TRBV29-1 | TGCAGCTTTACCCCGGGACAGCGATACACTGAAGCTTTCTTT | CSFTPGQRYTEAFF
- | TRBJ2-1 | TRBD2 | TRBV14 | TGTGCCAGCAGCCAAGCTCTCCCTAGCGGGGAGTTCTTC | CASSQALPSGEFF
- | TRBJ2-1 | TRBD2 | TRBV7-2 | TGTGCCAGCACCAACTCGGGGGGGCCCTACAATGAGCAGTTCTTC | CASTNSGGPYNEQFF
- | TRBJ1-2 | - | TRBV4-3 | TGCGCCAGCAGCCAAGAAGCCAGGGGCTATGGCTACACCTTC | CASSQEARGYGYTF
- | TRBJ1-2 | - | TRBV20-1 | TGCAGTGCTATCAGGCTTGGGGGGTTAAGTGACTACACCTTC | CSAIRLGGLSDYTF
few | TRBJ1-2 | - | TRBV5-1 | TGCGCCAGCAGCGTGGCCAGAAAGGACTATGGCTACACCTTC | CASSVARKDYGYTF
many | TRBJ2-1 | TRBD2 | TRBV15 | TGTGCCACCAGCAGAGATTTAGCGGGAAACAATGAGCAGTTCTTC | CATSRDLAGNNEQFF
- | TRBJ1-1 | - | TRBV29-1 | TGCAGCGGTAGAAGCTGGGTAGAGACTGAAGCTTTCTTT | CSGRSWVETEAFF
- | TRBJ2-1 | - | TRBV2 | TGTGCCGGCTCGGAGTGGGGCAACAATGAGCAGTTCTTC | CAGSEWGNNEQFF
- | TRBJ1-4 | TRBD1 | TRBV29-1 | TGCAGCGCTAGACAGGGGGCTCTCACTAATGAAAAACTGTTTTTT | CSARQGALTNEKLFF
- | TRBJ2-1 | TRBD1 | TRBV13 | TGTGCCAGCAACCTAGGGGGCCCCCCCTACAATGAGCAGTTCTTC | CASNLGGPPYNEQFF
- | TRBJ2-1 | - | TRBV7-9 | TGTGCCAGCAGCTTAGAGGACGGAGGCGATGAGCAGTTCTTC | CASSLEDGGDEQFF
- | TRBJ2-3 | - | TRBV5-1 | TGCGCCAGCAGCTTGGAACATACGCAGTATTTT | CASSLEHTQYF
many | TRBJ2-1 | TRBD2 | TRBV10-3 | TGTGCCATCAGTGGGACTAGCGGGGAACCCCATGAGCAGTTCTTC | CAISGTSGEPHEQFF
- | TRBJ2-7 | TRBD1 | TRBV6-6 | TGTGCCAGCAGTTACGGGACAGGGAGCTACAGCTCCTACGAGCAGTACTTC | CASSYGTGSYSSYEQYF